The next 21 T cell receptor beta chains were all read from a single sample in a study of cytomegalovirus exposure and HLA in healthy donors. The PCR had 60 Vbeta and 13 Jbeta primers. Profiled with immunoSEQ multiplex PCR; TCRdb holds only in-frame clones, not every one. The sample has 90,000 to 130,000 clones, 78% seen once. Material: PBMCs. Receptors were obtained from a woman in her twenties or thirties in good health and CMV-seronegative.

The CDR3 is CASNYQTYEQYF. CDR3 DNA sequence: TGCGCCAGCAACTACCAGACCTACGAGCAGTACTTC. The rearrangement uses TRBV5-1 and TRBJ2-7; D not resolved. The CDR3 consists of 12 residues. The germline gives CDR1 SGHRS, CDR2 YFSETQ. With 6 bases removed from V and 2 bases from J, the gap between germline ends came to 9 bases.

In its sample, this clone was seen once. This chain uses TRBV19 with TRBJ1-3; no clear D. Germline loops: CDR1 LNHDA, CDR2 SQIVND (reference sequence). CDR3 length: 14 amino acids. Trimming removed 9 bases from V and 4 bases from J, with 16 bases in between. CDR3 sequence reads: CARPRRGSGNTIYF. As DNA, the CDR3 is TGTGCCAGGCCCCGACGAGGATCCGGAAACACCATATATTTT.

The chain uses TRBV7-9 and TRBJ1-5, with 9 nucleotides matching TRBD1. The CDR3 length is 15 residues. Trimming took 4 bases from V and 5 from J; bases not matched to a gene: 6. The germline CDR1 and CDR2 sequences are SEHNR and FQNEAQ (reference sequence). The CDR3 sequence is CASSSGDRDDQPQHF. The CDR3 DNA is TGTGCCAGCAGCTCTGGGGACAGGGACGATCAGCCCCAGCATTTT.

The chain has TRBV7-7 and TRBJ2-1; D is unresolved. CDR1 SSHAT and CDR2 FNYEAQ come from the germline V gene (reference sequence). The CDR3 has 13 residues. V was clipped by 2 bases and J by 6 bases, with 8 bases between them. The CDR3 loop is CASSLQISNEQFF. For the CDR3, the DNA is TGTGCCAGCAGCTTACAGATCTCCAATGAGCAGTTCTTC.

This chain joins TRBV4-1 and TRBJ2-7; a weak D match, TRBD2 (5 bases). V was trimmed by 1 base and J by 0 bases, leaving 13 bases between them. Germline CDR1 MGHRA, CDR2 YSYEKL. The CDR3 is made up of 16 amino acids. The CDR3 sequence is CASSQVARRSSYEQYF. CDR3 DNA: TGCGCCAGCAGCCAAGTGGCTCGGAGGAGCTCCTACGAGCAGTACTTC.

This clone was recorded a few times. The rearrangement uses TRBV7-2 and TRBJ2-7, with D possibly being TRBD1 (5 bases). CDR3 length: 14 residues. Germline loops: CDR1 SGHTA, CDR2 FQGNSA. Between the trimmed V and J ends, which lost 6 bases and 2 bases, there was a span of 14 bases. DNA of the CDR3: TGTGCCAGCAGGAGACAGATCCCCACCTACGAGCAGTACTTC. Amino acids: CASRRQIPTYEQYF. Full variable domain (outside the CDR3, taken from reference TRBV7-2 and TRBJ2-7): GAGVSQSPSNKVTEKGKDVELRCDPISGHTALYWYRQSLGQGLEFLIYFQGNSAPDKSGLPSDRFSAERTGGSVSTLTIQRTQQEDSAVYLCASRRQIPTYEQYFGPGTRLTVT.

This clone has only a few counts. The junction and the germline gene differ at one end; a read error may be behind it. The chain combines TRBV30 with TRBJ1-1; possibly TRBD1 for D (5 bases). Germline V gene lookup returns CDR1 GTSNPN and CDR2 SVGIG (reference sequence). The CDR3 is made up of 11 amino acids. In DNA form, the CDR3 reads TGCTCGTGGGGGGGTCTCTCTGAAGCTTTCTTT. It specifies CSWGGLSEAFF.

V usage is TRBV30 and J usage is TRBJ2-7; a possible D gene is TRBD1 (5 bases). V was trimmed by 0 bases and J by 4 bases, leaving 7 bases between them. The germline CDR1 and CDR2 sequences are GTSNPN and SVGIG (reference sequence). This CDR3 comprises 12 residues. Written as DNA, the CDR3 is TGTGCCTGGAGTGTTAGGGGTTACGAGCAGTACTTC. This gives the protein CAWSVRGYEQYF.

The chain combines TRBV6-6 with TRBJ1-4; the match to TRBD1 covers 7 bases. Trimming took 6 bases from V and 4 from J; bases not matched to a gene: 11. The CDR3 contains 16 residues. Germline CDR1 is MNHNY and CDR2 is SVGAGI (reference sequence). For the CDR3, the DNA is TGTGCCAGCAGCCGAATCGGACAGGCTGATAATGAAAAACTGTTTTTT. It translates to CASSRIGQADNEKLFF.

This chain uses TRBV28 with TRBJ1-4; possible D gene TRBD1, 5 bases. The V end was cut by 3 bases, the J end by 7 bases, with 12 bases between. The CDR3 extends over 14 amino acids. The germline V gene encodes CDR1 MDHEN and CDR2 SYDVKM. The CDR3 sequence: CASSLGRGGEKLFF. The CDR3 nucleotides are TGTGCCAGCAGTTTGGGGCGCGGGGGTGAAAAACTGTTTTTT.

This chain joins TRBV6-5 and TRBJ1-3; no firm D call. Germline assignment: CDR1 MNHEY and CDR2 SVGAGI. The germline V and J ends were trimmed by 0 bases and 0 bases, with 9 bases remaining between them. CDR3 size: 16 residues. Here the CDR3 reads CASSYSQSRSGNTIYF. The CDR3 bases are TGTGCCAGCAGTTACTCACAGAGCCGCTCTGGAAACACCATATATTTT.

This rearrangement joins TRBV6-5 to TRBJ2-1; D possibly corresponds to TRBD2 (7 bases). CDR1 is MNHEY and CDR2 is SVGAGI in the germline V gene. The CDR3 covers 16 residues. V shed 0 bases and J shed 9 bases, with 18 bases lying between them. The CDR3 loop reads CASSYSPTGGEFEQFF. CDR3 coding DNA: TGTGCCAGCAGTTACTCGCCCACGGGGGGCGAATTTGAGCAGTTCTTC.

This clone is a singleton in its sample. This sequence joins TRBV10-3 and TRBJ2-6, with 9 nucleotides matching TRBD1. The length of the CDR3 is 17 residues. The germline V gene encodes CDR1 ENHRY and CDR2 SYGVKD. The J segment lost 4 bases and the V segment lost 5 bases, leaving 9 bases of the junction unmatched. Here the CDR3 reads CAISNRGLVGGANVLTF. The CDR3 nucleotides are TGTGCCATCAGTAACAGGGGGCTAGTGGGGGGGGCCAACGTCCTGACTTTC.

This chain uses TRBV9 with TRBJ2-7, with D tentatively TRBD2 (6 bases). Germline V lookup: CDR1 SGDLS, CDR2 YYNGEE. V was pared by 3 bases and J by 0 bases, with 10 bases between. This CDR3 contains 14 residues. In DNA form, the CDR3 reads TGTGCCAGCAGCGCTGAGGACTACTCCTACGAGCAGTACTTC. This gives the protein CASSAEDYSYEQYF.

The chain couples TRBV2 to TRBJ2-5; no reliable D call. V was shortened by 6 bases and J by 5 bases, with 10 bases between the two germline ends. This CDR3 spans 12 amino acids. Germline-derived CDR1 and CDR2 are SNHLY and FYNNEI. This CDR3 reads CASRRHRETQYF. The CDR3 DNA follows: TGTGCCAGCAGAAGACACCGGGAGACCCAGTACTTC.

The V call is TRBV29-1, the J call TRBJ1-1, with a weak D call TRBD1 (6 bases). Germline CDR1 reads SQVTM; CDR2 reads ANQGSEA. The V and J ends lost 3 bases and 2 bases respectively, with 16 bases between them. The CDR3 sequence is 15 residues long. CDR3 in amino acids: CSVDDRTRTNTEAFF. DNA for the CDR3: TGCAGCGTTGATGACAGGACCCGAACCAACACTGAAGCTTTCTTT.

This rearrangement joins TRBV20-1 to TRBJ1-2; D unresolved. Germline V gene sequence: CDR1 DFQATT, CDR2 SNEGSKA (reference sequence). This CDR3 has 11 amino acids. V was trimmed by 4 bases and J by 8 bases, leaving 11 bases between them. The CDR3 DNA reads as TGCAGTGCTAACCATTATGCGGGCTACACCTTC. Translating gives CSANHYAGYTF.

V usage is TRBV7-3 and J usage is TRBJ2-2; D might be TRBD2 (5 bases). Germline-derived CDR1 and CDR2 are SGHTA and FQGTGA. This CDR3 contains 16 residues. V gave up 7 bases and J gave up 2 bases, with 17 bases separating them. CDR3: CASTHRRADNTGELFF. The CDR3 DNA follows: TGTGCCAGCACCCACCGGCGGGCAGACAACACCGGGGAGCTGTTTTTT. Using reference TRBV7-3 and TRBJ2-2 for the parts outside the CDR3, the full variable domain is GAGVSQTPSNKVTEKGKYVELRCDPISGHTALYWYRQSLGQGPEFLIYFQGTGAADDSGLPNDRFFAVRPEGSVSTLKIQRTERGDSAVYLCASTHRRADNTGELFFGEGSRLTVL.

The V and J genes are TRBV4-3 and TRBJ1-1, with D uncertain. Trimming removed 0 bases at V and 0 bases at J, with 11 bases between. Germline CDR1 LGHNA, CDR2 YSLEER. This CDR3 comprises 16 residues. The CDR3, as DNA: TGCGCCAGCAGCCAAGATGAACTAAACATGAACACTGAAGCTTTCTTT. Its protein product is CASSQDELNMNTEAFF.

The chain carries TRBV2 and TRBJ2-1; unclear D gene. The V gene lost 4 bases and the J gene lost 3 bases, with 7 bases spanning the gap. Germline V lookup: CDR1 SNHLY, CDR2 FYNNEI. The CDR3 is 13 amino acids. The CDR3 region has the DNA TGTGCCAGCAGTGTGGCAGGCTACAATGAGCAGTTCTTC. Translation: CASSVAGYNEQFF.

V is TRBV7-6 and J is TRBJ1-1, with D unclear. V shed 2 bases and J shed 5 bases, with 9 bases lying between them. CDR3 length: 13 amino acids. CDR1 and CDR2 (germline): SGHVS, FNYEAQ. The CDR3 loop is CASSLTDRTEAFF. CDR3 DNA: TGTGCCAGCAGCTTAACAGATCGGACTGAAGCTTTCTTT.